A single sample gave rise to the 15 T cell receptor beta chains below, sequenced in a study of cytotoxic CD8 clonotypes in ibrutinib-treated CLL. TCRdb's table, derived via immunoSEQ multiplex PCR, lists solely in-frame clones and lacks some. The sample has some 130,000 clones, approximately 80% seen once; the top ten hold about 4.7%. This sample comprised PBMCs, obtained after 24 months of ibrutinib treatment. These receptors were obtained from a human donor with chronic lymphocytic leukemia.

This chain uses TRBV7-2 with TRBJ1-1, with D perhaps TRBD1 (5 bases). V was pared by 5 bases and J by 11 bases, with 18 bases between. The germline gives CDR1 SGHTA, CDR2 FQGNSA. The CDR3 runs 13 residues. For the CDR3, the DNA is TGTGCCAGCAGCGCAGGGCCGCAGGGAAGGGCTTTCTTT. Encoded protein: CASSAGPQGRAFF.

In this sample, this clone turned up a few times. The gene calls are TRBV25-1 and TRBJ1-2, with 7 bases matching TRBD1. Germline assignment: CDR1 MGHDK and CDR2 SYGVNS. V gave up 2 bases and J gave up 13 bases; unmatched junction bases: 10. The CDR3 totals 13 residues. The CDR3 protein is CASSEPQGDIPTF. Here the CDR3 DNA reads TGTGCCAGCAGTGAACCCCAGGGGGACATCCCCACCTTC.

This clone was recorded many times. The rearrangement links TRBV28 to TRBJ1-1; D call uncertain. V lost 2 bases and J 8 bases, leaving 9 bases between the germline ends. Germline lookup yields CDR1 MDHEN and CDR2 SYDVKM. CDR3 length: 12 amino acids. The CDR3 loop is CASSLASIEAFF. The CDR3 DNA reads TGTGCCAGCAGTTTAGCTTCTATCGAAGCTTTCTTT. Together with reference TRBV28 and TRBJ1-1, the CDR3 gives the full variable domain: DVKVTQSSRYLVKRTGEKVFLECVQDMDHENMFWYRQDPGLGLRLIYFSYDVKMKEKGDIPEGYSVSREKKERFSLILESASTNQTSMYLCASSLASIEAFFGQGTRLTVV.

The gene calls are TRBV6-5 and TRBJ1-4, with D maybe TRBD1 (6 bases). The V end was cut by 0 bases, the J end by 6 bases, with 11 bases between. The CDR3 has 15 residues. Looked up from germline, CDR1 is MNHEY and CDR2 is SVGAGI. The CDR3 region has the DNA TGTGCCAGCAGTTACTCTTGGAGGGGGGATGAAAAACTGTTTTTT. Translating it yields CASSYSWRGDEKLFF.

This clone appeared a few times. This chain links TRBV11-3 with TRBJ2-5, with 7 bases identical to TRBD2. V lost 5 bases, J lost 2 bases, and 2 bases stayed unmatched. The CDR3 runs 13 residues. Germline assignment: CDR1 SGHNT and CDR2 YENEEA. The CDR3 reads CASSGGDQETQYF. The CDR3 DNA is TGTGCCAGCAGCGGGGGGGATCAAGAGACCCAGTACTTC.

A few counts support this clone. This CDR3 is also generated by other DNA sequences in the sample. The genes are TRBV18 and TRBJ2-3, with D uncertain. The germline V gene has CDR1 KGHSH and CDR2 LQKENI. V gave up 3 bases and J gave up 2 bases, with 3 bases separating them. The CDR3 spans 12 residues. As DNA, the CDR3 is TGTGCCAGCTCACCCTCCACAGATACGCAGTATTTT. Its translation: CASSPSTDTQYF.

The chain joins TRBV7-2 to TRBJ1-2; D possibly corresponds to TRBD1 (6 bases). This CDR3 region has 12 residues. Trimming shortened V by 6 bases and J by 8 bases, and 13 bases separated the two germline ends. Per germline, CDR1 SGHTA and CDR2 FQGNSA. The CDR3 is CASREPGGGYTF. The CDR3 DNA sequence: TGTGCCAGCAGAGAACCGGGGGGCGGCTACACCTTC.

For the CDR3, the DNA is TGTGCCAGCAGCCGGAGGACTAGCGGAGAAGCCCCCTACAATGAGCAGTTCTTC. This sequence encodes CASSRRTSGEAPYNEQFF. V is TRBV27 and J is TRBJ2-1; TRBD2 aligns across 10 bases. In germline, CDR1 is MNHEY, CDR2 SMNVEV (reference sequence). With 6 bases clipped from V and 2 bases from J, the junction kept 13 bases outside the gene matches. There are 18 residues in the CDR3.

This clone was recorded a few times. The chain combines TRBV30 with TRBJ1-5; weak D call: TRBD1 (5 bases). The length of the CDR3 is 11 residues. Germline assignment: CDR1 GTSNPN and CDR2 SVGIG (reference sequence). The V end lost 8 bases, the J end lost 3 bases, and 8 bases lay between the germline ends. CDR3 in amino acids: CAGDFNQPQHF. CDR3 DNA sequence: TGTGCCGGGGACTTCAATCAGCCCCAGCATTTT.

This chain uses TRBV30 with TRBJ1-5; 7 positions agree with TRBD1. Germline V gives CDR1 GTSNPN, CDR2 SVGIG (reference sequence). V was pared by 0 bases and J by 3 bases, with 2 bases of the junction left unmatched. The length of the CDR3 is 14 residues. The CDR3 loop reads CAWSVGQYNQPQHF. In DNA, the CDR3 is TGTGCCTGGAGTGTGGGACAGTACAATCAGCCCCAGCATTTT.

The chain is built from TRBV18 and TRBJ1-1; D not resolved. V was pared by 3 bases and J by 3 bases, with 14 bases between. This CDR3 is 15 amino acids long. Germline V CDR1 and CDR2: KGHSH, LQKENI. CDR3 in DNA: TGTGCCAGCTCACCTCAAGCCGGGAAAGACACTGAAGCTTTCTTT. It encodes CASSPQAGKDTEAFF. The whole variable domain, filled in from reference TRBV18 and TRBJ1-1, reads NAGVMQNPRHLVRRRGQEARLRCSPMKGHSHVYWYRQLPEEGLKFMVYLQKENIIDESGMPKERFSAEFPKEGPSILRIQQVVRGDSAAYFCASSPQAGKDTEAFFGQGTRLTVV.

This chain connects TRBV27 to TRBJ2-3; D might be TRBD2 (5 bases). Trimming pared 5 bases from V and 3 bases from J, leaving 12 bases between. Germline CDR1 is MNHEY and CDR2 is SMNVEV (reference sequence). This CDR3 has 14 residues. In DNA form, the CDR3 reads TGTGCCAGCAGTGAGGGTACTGTAACAGATACGCAGTATTTT. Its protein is CASSEGTVTDTQYF.

CDR3 sequence reads: CASSEGQGYSGANVLTF. In DNA, the CDR3 is TGTGCCAGCAGCGAAGGACAGGGGTACTCTGGGGCCAACGTCCTGACTTTC. The gene calls are TRBV5-4 and TRBJ2-6, with TRBD1 identical over 9 bases. The CDR3 contains 17 residues. Germline loops: CDR1 SGHNT, CDR2 YYREEE (reference sequence). V trimming: 4 bases; J trimming: 0 bases; junction bases outside the gene matches: 5.

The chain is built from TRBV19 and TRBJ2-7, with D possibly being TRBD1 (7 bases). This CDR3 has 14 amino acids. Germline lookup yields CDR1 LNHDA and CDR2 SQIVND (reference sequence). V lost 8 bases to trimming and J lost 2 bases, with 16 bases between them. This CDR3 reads CASRETGMTYEQYF. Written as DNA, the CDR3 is TGTGCCAGTCGGGAGACAGGGATGACCTACGAGCAGTACTTC.

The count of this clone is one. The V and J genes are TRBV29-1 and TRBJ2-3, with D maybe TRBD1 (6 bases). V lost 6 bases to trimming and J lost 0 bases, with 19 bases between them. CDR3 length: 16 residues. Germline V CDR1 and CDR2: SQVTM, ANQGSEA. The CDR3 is CSVHTTDRTSTDTQYF. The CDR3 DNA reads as TGCAGCGTGCACACCACCGACAGGACTAGCACAGATACGCAGTATTTT.